There are many counts of the clone carrying this T cell receptor (beta chain). Its antigen is not known. CDR3 size: 16 residues. The germline gives CDR1 SGHAT, CDR2 FQNNGV. V lost 3 bases and J lost 0; bases outside the gene matches: 3. The data are from a study of T cells in Graves' hyperthyroidism and ophthalmopathy. Findings of the study overall: Stable hyperthyroidism and ophthalmopathy were separated using 13 V-J signatures.

Amplification of TCR beta CDR3 regions was performed using RNA transcripts as template. The primer set for the first-round RT-PCR of the TCR CDR3 was HTBI. Each CDR3 protein gets one entry after TCRdb re-called the multiplex PCR reads with MiXCR. Among around 250,000 distinct CDR3 sequences listed, roughly 17% were seen once. The study included ophthalmopathy patients with Clinical Activity Score at least 3, NOSPECS grade at least 4 and duration under 3 months. Criteria for exclusion of patients were uncontrolled infection, other autoimmune disease, pregnancy or lactation. The clonotype comes from a woman under 30 with Graves' ophthalmopathy. The sequenced material came from blood. The chain combines TRBV11-2 with TRBJ1-4, with 8 bases matching TRBD1. The CDR3 DNA sequence: TGTGCCAGCAGCTTGCAGGGGGCTGCAACTAATGAAAAACTGTTTTTT. Its protein product is CASSLQGAATNEKLFF.